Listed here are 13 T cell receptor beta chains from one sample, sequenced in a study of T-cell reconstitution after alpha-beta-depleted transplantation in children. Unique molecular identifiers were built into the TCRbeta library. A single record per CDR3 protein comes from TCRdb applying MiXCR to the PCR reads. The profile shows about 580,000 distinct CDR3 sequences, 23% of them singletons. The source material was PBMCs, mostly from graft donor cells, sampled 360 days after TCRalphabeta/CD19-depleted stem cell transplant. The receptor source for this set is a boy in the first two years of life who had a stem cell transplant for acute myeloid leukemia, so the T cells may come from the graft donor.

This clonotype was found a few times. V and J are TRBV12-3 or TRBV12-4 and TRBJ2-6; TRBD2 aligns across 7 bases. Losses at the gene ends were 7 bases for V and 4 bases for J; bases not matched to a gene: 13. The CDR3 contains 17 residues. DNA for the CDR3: TGTGCCAGCACCAACACCGGGGGGACGACAGGGGCCAACGTCCTGACTTTC. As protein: CASTNTGGTTGANVLTF.

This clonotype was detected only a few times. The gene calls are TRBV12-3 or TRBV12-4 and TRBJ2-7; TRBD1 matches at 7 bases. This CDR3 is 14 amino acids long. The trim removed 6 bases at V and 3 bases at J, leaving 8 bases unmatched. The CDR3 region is CASRSPGQLYEQYF. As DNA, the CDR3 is TGTGCCAGCAGATCGCCGGGACAGCTCTACGAGCAGTACTTC.

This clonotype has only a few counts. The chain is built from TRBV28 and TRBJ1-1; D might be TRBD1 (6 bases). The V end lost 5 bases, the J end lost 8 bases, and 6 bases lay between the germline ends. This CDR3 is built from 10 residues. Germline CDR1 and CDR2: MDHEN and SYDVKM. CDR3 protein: CASSDREAFF. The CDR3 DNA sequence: TGTGCCAGCAGTGACAGGGAAGCTTTCTTT.

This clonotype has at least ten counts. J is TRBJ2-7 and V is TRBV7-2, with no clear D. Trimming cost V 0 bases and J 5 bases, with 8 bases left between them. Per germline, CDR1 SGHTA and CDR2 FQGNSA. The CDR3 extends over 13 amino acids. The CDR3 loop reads CASSLAVVDEQYV. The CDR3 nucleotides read TGTGCCAGCAGCTTAGCGGTGGTGGACGAGCAGTACGTC.

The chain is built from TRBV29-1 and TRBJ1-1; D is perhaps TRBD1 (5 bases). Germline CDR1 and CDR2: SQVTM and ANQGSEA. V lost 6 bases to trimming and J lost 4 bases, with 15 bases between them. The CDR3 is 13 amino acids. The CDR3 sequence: CSVLIQEFTEAFF. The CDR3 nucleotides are TGCAGCGTACTTATACAGGAGTTCACTGAAGCTTTCTTT.

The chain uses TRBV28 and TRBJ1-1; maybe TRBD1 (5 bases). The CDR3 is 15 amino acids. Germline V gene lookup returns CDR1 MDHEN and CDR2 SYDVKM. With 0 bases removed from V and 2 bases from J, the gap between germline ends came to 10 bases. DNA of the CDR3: TGTGCCAGCAGTTTATGGTACAGGTTCAACACTGAAGCTTTCTTT. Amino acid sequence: CASSLWYRFNTEAFF. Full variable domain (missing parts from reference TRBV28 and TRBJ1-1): DVKVTQSSRYLVKRTGEKVFLECVQDMDHENMFWYRQDPGLGLRLIYFSYDVKMKEKGDIPEGYSVSREKKERFSLILESASTNQTSMYLCASSLWYRFNTEAFFGQGTRLTVV.

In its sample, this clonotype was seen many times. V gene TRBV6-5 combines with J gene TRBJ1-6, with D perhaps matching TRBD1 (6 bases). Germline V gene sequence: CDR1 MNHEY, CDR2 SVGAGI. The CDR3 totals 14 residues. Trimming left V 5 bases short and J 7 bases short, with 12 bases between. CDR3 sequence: CASSPRQENSPLHF. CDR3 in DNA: TGTGCCAGCAGTCCGAGACAGGAGAATTCACCCCTCCACTTT.

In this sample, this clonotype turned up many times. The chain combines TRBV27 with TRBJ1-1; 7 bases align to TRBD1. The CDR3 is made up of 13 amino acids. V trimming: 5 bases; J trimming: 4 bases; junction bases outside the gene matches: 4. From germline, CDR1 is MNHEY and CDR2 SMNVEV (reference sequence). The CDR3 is CASSPWTGTEAFF. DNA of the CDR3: TGTGCCAGCAGTCCCTGGACAGGCACTGAAGCTTTCTTT.

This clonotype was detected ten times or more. The CDR3 reads CSATIAEYTQYF. CDR3 coding DNA: TGCAGTGCCACCATAGCGGAATATACGCAGTATTTT. The V and J genes are TRBV20-1 and TRBJ2-3; maybe TRBD2 (6 bases). Between the trimmed V and J ends, which lost 6 bases and 7 bases, there was a span of 14 bases. The CDR3 length is 12 residues. Germline lookup yields CDR1 DFQATT and CDR2 SNEGSKA (reference sequence).

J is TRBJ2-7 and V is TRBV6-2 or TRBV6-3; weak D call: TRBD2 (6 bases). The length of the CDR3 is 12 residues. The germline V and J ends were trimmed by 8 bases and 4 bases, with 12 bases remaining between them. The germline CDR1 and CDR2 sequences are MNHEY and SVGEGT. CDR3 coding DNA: TGTGCCAGCGGGATACGGGGGTACGAGCAGTACGTC. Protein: CASGIRGYEQYV.

As DNA, the CDR3 is TGTGCCAGCAGCTCTAGGATAGCGGGGGCGGTGCGGGAGTCGAGCGTGGAGACCCAGTACTTC. Translated, it gives CASSSRIAGAVRESSVETQYF. This sequence joins TRBV11-2 and TRBJ2-5, with 9 bases identical to TRBD2. This CDR3 comprises 21 residues. Losses at the gene ends were 4 bases for V and 5 bases for J; bases not matched to a gene: 26. Germline loops: CDR1 SGHAT, CDR2 FQNNGV.

The CDR3 loop is CSATGTTGPYEQYV. Here the CDR3 DNA reads TGCAGTGCAACCGGGACAACGGGCCCCTACGAGCAGTACGTC. The chain links TRBV20-1 to TRBJ2-7; possibly TRBD1 for D (6 bases). Trimming removed 6 bases from V and 2 bases from J, with 17 bases in between. Germline V gives CDR1 DFQATT, CDR2 SNEGSKA (reference sequence). The CDR3 is 14 residues long.

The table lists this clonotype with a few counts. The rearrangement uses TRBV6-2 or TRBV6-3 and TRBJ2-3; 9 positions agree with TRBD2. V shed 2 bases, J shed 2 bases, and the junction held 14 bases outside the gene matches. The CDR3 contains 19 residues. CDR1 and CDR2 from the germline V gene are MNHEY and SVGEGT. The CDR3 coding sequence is TGTGCCAGCAGTTACGCGAGAGTAGCGGGGGTCGCGATCACAGATACGCAGTATTTT. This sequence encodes CASSYARVAGVAITDTQYF.